This is a list of T cell receptor beta chains from one sample in a study of early T cells in non-severe SARS-CoV-2 infection. TCRdb used MiXCR to reprocess the 5' RACE reads, holding one entry per CDR3 protein. Among about 68,000 distinct CDR3 sequences listed, 11% were seen once. Source material: whole blood. The receptors derive from an adult who was a healthcare worker with PCR-confirmed SARS-CoV-2 infection or an uninfected control (not recorded which). CDR3s include the opening cysteine and the closing phenylalanine or tryptophan. The size of a clone is reported for some rows only, either as once, few or many, or as a class for expanded clones.

v_call clone_size cdr3_aa
TRBV19 many CASSMRDYPHNEQFF
TRBV4-2 few CASSRSYTGGAENIQYF
TRBV6-2/TRBV6-3 few CASSYSIQRTQYF
TRBV6-6 NA CASSDPGHYTEAFF
TRBV7-9 many CASSPKWGTDTEAFF
TRBV20-1 NA CSPYVSYNEQFF
TRBV14 NA CASSRESDNEQFF
TRBV7-2 NA CASSLGGTANTEAFF
TRBV19 NA CASSIGGETQYF
TRBV11-1 NA CASSFVGDTEAFF
TRBV6-5 NA CASSYTRSETQYF
TRBV5-5 few CASSFSRTDTQYF
TRBV30 many CAVSRNWNTEAFF
TRBV7-9 NA CASSYRQGDQPQHF
TRBV2 many CASRDQGRSGNTIYF
TRBV4-1 few CASSQFARNYGYTF
TRBV5-5 NA CASSLALGEQFF
TRBV7-9 few CASMSSGRISEQYF
TRBV7-2 few CASSFGRTQYF
TRBV9 many CASSVTPGEGIYEQYF
TRBV28 few CASSLPGQSYGYTF
TRBV12-3/TRBV12-4 few CASSLKREAPRTDTQYF